This T cell receptor beta chain was sequenced for a study of graft-versus-host responses after intestinal transplantation. Study details: Recipients received multivisceral, liver-intestinal, or isolated intestinal transplants.

The germline gives CDR1 MNHNS, CDR2 SASEGT. V lost 4 bases to trimming and J lost 3 bases, with 4 bases between them. The CDR3 loop spans 12 amino acids. Study-level findings and limits: Subjects displaying graft-donor T cell macrochimerism possessed elevated graft-versus-host to host-versus-graft clonal ratios inside allografts. The recipient marrow held GvH clones, and some of them showed up first in ileum or blood.

Measured with immunoSEQ multiplex PCR; TCRdb has only the in-frame clones, and not every one. This sample has about 23,000 clones; roughly 90% occur once, and the top ten carry around 2%. Turning to this clone: Its antigen is still unknown.

This receptor was identified in a human patient who received an intestinal transplant, so some T cells may come from the graft donor. The genes are TRBV6-1 and TRBJ1-3; D is undetermined. Sequencing used PBMCs, obtained 39 to 40 days after intestinal transplant. The CDR3 spells CASSGGGNTIYF. CDR3 nucleotides: TGTGCCAGCAGTGGGGGTGGAAACACCATATATTTT.